A selection of T cell receptor beta chains follows, all from one sample in a study of post-analysis software for immune sequencing data. Via MiXCR, TCRdb re-called the PCR reads, giving one row per CDR3 protein. This sample has about 460,000 distinct CDR3 sequences, with roughly 45% found just once. Sequenced material: blood. The receptor source for this set is a girl aged 10-17 years with multiple sclerosis. CDR3s include the opening cysteine and the closing phenylalanine or tryptophan. D genes are given only for firm matches. A clone size is listed for some rows: how often the clone was seen (once, few, many), or a class if it is expanded.

clone_size | d_call | j_call | v_call | cdr3_aa | cdr3_nt
- | - | TRBJ1-2 | TRBV25-1 | CASSATGLFNYGYTF | TGTGCCAGCAGTGCTACAGGGCTGTTTAACTATGGCTACACCTTC
- | - | TRBJ2-7 | TRBV28 | CASGNGSPSSYEQYF | TGTGCCAGCGGGAACGGGAGCCCAAGCTCCTACGAGCAGTACTTC
- | - | TRBJ2-3 | TRBV2 | CASSGEGRGTQYF | TGTGCCAGCAGTGGAGAGGGAAGGGGTACGCAGTATTTT
few | - | TRBJ1-1 | TRBV9 | CASSVAALGTGGAFF | TGTGCCAGCAGCGTAGCGGCCCTCGGCACCGGCGGAGCTTTCTTT
- | TRBD1 | TRBJ1-5 | TRBV10-3 | CAISGTGSQPQHF | TGTGCCATCAGTGGGACAGGGAGTCAGCCCCAGCATTTT
- | - | TRBJ1-2 | TRBV7-2 | CASSLQGLGGYTF | TGTGCCAGCAGCTTACAGGGGTTGGGAGGCTACACCTTC
- | TRBD1 | TRBJ2-5 | TRBV27 | CASSWDRGIETQYF | TGTGCCAGCAGTTGGGACAGGGGGATAGAGACCCAGTACTTC
- | - | TRBJ1-5 | TRBV7-9 | CASSLVIDQPQHF | TGTGCCAGCAGCTTAGTAATAGATCAGCCCCAGCATTTT
few | TRBD2 | TRBJ2-1 | TRBV28 | CASSLLAGAVNEQFF | TGTGCCAGCAGTTTACTAGCGGGAGCTGTAAATGAGCAGTTCTTC
- | - | TRBJ2-7 | TRBV4-1 | CASSQDGRRPFSYEQYF | TGCGCCAGCAGCCAAGATGGGCGGAGACCCTTCTCCTACGAGCAGTACTTC
few | TRBD2 | TRBJ2-1 | TRBV20-1 | CSVASGLGSYNEQFF | TGCAGTGTTGCTAGTGGACTAGGGAGCTACAATGAGCAGTTCTTC
- | TRBD1 | TRBJ2-4 | TRBV6-6 | CASRSAGTDLNIQYF | TGTGCCAGCAGATCAGCCGGGACAGATCTAAACATTCAGTACTTC
- | - | TRBJ2-3 | TRBV9 | CASSAQPRVGDTQYF | TGTGCCAGCAGCGCCCAGCCCAGGGTAGGAGATACGCAGTATTTT
- | TRBD1 | TRBJ2-1 | TRBV5-1 | CASSPDGQGHSSYNEQFF | TGCGCCAGCAGCCCCGATGGACAGGGACACAGCTCCTACAATGAGCAGTTCTTC
many | - | TRBJ1-1 | TRBV20-1 | CSASLQVYGEAFF | TGCAGTGCTAGTCTACAGGTATACGGTGAAGCTTTCTTT
- | TRBD2 | TRBJ2-7 | TRBV12-3/TRBV12-4 | CASSLLAELSYEQYF | TGTGCCAGCAGTCTCCTAGCGGAACTCTCCTACGAGCAGTACTTC
- | TRBD1 | TRBJ1-2 | TRBV28 | CASSPPDRGPGYGYTF | TGTGCCAGCAGTCCGCCGGACAGGGGGCCGGGCTATGGCTACACCTTC
- | - | TRBJ2-4 | TRBV18 | CASSQQGTAKNIQYF | TGTGCCAGCTCACAGCAGGGGACCGCCAAAAACATTCAGTACTTC
- | - | TRBJ2-1 | TRBV6-5 | CASIKAGENEQFF | TGTGCCAGCATCAAGGCCGGGGAGAATGAGCAGTTCTTC
few | - | TRBJ2-7 | TRBV7-8 | CASSENRAYEQYF | TGTGCCAGCAGTGAGAACCGGGCCTACGAGCAGTACTTC
- | - | TRBJ1-5 | TRBV12-3/TRBV12-4 | CASSLKGYQPQHF | TGTGCCAGCAGCCTGAAAGGCTATCAGCCCCAGCATTTT
- | TRBD1 | TRBJ2-3 | TRBV29-1 | CSAGNRDRGPDTQYF | TGCAGCGCTGGGAACCGGGACAGGGGCCCAGATACGCAGTATTTT
- | - | TRBJ1-2 | TRBV7-9 | CASTSTQAYGYTF | TGTGCCAGCACCTCCACGCAGGCCTATGGCTACACCTTC
- | TRBD1 | TRBJ2-1 | TRBV5-1 | CASSLNTGVSYNEQFF | TGCGCCAGCAGCCTCAACACAGGGGTGTCCTACAATGAGCAGTTCTTC
few | - | TRBJ2-1 | TRBV2 | CASRVGPGEQFF | TGTGCCAGCAGGGTTGGGCCGGGTGAGCAGTTCTTC
- | - | TRBJ1-1 | TRBV4-2 | CASSQVSTNTEAFF | TGTGCCAGCAGCCAAGTTTCTACGAACACTGAAGCTTTCTTT
- | TRBD1 | TRBJ1-2 | TRBV5-1 | CASSDGQAGYGYTF | TGCGCCAGCAGCGATGGACAGGCAGGCTATGGCTACACCTTC
- | TRBD1 | TRBJ2-1 | TRBV7-9 | CATERWDRGRNEQFF | TGTGCCACCGAGAGGTGGGACAGGGGACGCAATGAGCAGTTCTTC
once | - | TRBJ1-4 | TRBV12-3/TRBV12-4 | CASSLGTLLAEKLFF | TGTGCCAGCAGTTTAGGGACTCTCTTAGCCGAAAAACTGTTTTTT
- | TRBD2 | TRBJ2-7 | TRBV20-1 | CSARDHSGRAYEQYF | TGCAGTGCTAGAGATCACAGCGGGAGGGCCTACGAGCAGTACTTC
- | TRBD1 | TRBJ2-7 | TRBV20-1 | CSAAELGQDPYEQYF | TGCAGTGCTGCCGAGCTGGGACAGGACCCCTACGAGCAGTACTTC
few | - | TRBJ2-7 | TRBV4-1 | CASSQEPAAKVYEQYF | TGCGCCAGCAGCCAAGAGCCCGCGGCGAAGGTATACGAGCAGTACTTC
- | - | TRBJ1-1 | TRBV4-1 | CASSQDGQGVNTEAFF | TGCGCCAGCAGCCAAGACGGCCAGGGTGTGAACACTGAAGCTTTCTTT
- | - | TRBJ2-7 | TRBV3-1 | CASSQDLDYEQYF | TGTGCCAGCAGCCAAGACCTGGATTACGAGCAGTACTTC
few | - | TRBJ2-5 | TRBV5-5 | CASTGDQETQYF | TGTGCCAGCACGGGGGACCAAGAGACCCAGTACTTC
few | TRBD2 | TRBJ2-1 | TRBV7-9 | CATLAGETNEQFF | TGTGCCACCCTAGCGGGAGAAACCAATGAGCAGTTCTTC
few | - | TRBJ2-7 | TRBV7-2 | CASSLLQGYEQYF | TGTGCCAGCAGCTTACTACAGGGCTACGAGCAGTACTTC